This T cell receptor beta chain emerged from a study of cytomegalovirus exposure and HLA in healthy donors. Study-level findings and limits: Cytomegalovirus-associated TCR beta chains were listed, numbering 150 to 200.

To note about this clone: Antigen specificity is unknown.

It was with 60 Vbeta and 13 Jbeta primers that the PCR ran. TCRdb's table, derived via immunoSEQ multiplex PCR, lists solely in-frame clones and lacks some. The repertoire consists of some 130,000 clones, with about 83% occurring once and the leading ten covering about 5.5%. CDR1 and CDR2 (germline): SGHTA, FQGNSA. This CDR3 is built from 16 residues. Trimming shortened V by 1 base and J by 4 bases, and 15 bases separated the two germline ends. These donors, healthy bone marrow donors, were studied. This TCR derives from a woman aged 25-40 years in good health and CMV-seronegative. The rearrangement links TRBV7-2 to TRBJ2-3, with D possibly TRBD1 on 5 matching bases. The material sequenced was PBMCs. CDR3 region: CASSLGFRVTSDTQYF. CDR3 DNA sequence: TGTGCCAGCAGCTTAGGGTTCAGGGTGACATCAGATACGCAGTATTTT. Using reference TRBV7-2 and TRBJ2-3 for the parts outside the CDR3, the full variable domain is GAGVSQSPSNKVTEKGKDVELRCDPISGHTALYWYRQSLGQGLEFLIYFQGNSAPDKSGLPSDRFSAERTGGSVSTLTIQRTQQEDSAVYLCASSLGFRVTSDTQYFGPGTRLTVL.